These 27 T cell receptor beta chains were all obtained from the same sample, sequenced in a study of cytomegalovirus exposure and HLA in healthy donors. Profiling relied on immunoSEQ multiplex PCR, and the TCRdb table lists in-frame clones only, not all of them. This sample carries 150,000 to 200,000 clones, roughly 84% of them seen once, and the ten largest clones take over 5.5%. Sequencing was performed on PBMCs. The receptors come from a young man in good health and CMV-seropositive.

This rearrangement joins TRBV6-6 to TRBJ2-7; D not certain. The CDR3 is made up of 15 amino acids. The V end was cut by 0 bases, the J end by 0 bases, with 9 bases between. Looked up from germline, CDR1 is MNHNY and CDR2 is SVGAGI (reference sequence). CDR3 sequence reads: CASSYSAPSSYEQYF. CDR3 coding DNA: TGTGCCAGCAGTTACTCCGCCCCTAGCTCCTACGAGCAGTACTTC.

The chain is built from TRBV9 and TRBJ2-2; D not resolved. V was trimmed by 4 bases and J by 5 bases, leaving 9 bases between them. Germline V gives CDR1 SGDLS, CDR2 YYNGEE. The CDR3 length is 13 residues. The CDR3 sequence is CASSILGTGELFF. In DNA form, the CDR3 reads TGTGCCAGCAGCATCCTAGGTACCGGGGAGCTGTTTTTT.

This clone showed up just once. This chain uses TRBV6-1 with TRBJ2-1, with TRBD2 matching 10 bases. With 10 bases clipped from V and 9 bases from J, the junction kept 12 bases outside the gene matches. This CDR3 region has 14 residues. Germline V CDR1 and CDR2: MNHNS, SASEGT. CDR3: CATYLAGEGFEQFF. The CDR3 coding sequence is TGTGCCACCTATCTAGCGGGAGAAGGGTTTGAGCAGTTCTTC.

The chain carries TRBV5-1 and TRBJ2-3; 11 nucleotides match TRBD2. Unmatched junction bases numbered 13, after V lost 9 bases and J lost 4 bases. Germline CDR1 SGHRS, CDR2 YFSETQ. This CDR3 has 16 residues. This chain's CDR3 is CATASGRPDFADTQYF. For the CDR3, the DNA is TGCGCCACAGCTAGCGGGAGGCCCGATTTCGCAGATACGCAGTATTTT.

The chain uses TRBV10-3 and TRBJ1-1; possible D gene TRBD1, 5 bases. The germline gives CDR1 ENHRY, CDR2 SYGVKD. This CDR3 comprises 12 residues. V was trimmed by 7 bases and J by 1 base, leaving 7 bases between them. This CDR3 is CAITTGNTEAFF. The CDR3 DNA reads TGTGCCATCACTACAGGGAACACTGAAGCTTTCTTT.

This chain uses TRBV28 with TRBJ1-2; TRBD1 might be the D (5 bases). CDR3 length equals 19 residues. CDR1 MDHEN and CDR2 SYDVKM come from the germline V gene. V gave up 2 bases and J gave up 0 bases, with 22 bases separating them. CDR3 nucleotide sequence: TGTGCCAGCAGTTTACCCCCGTGGGGGGGTAACCTAGCTAACTATGGCTACACCTTC. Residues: CASSLPPWGGNLANYGYTF.

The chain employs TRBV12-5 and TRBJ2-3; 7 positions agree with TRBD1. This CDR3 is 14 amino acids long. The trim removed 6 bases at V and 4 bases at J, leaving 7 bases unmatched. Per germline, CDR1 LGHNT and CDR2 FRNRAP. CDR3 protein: CASGPSTGADTQYF. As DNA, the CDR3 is TGTGCTAGTGGACCTTCCACAGGGGCAGATACGCAGTATTTT.

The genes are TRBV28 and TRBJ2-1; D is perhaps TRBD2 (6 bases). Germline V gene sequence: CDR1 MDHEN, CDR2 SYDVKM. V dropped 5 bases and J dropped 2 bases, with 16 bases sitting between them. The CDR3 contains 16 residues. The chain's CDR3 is CASSDPGLSAYNEQFF. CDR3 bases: TGTGCCAGCAGTGACCCGGGACTCTCAGCCTACAATGAGCAGTTCTTC.

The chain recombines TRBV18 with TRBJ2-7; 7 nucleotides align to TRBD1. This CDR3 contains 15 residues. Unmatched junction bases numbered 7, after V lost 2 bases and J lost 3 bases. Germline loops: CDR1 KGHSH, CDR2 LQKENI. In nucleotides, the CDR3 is TGTGCCAGCTCACCATCGGGCAGGGGGAACTACGAGCAGTACTTC. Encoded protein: CASSPSGRGNYEQYF.

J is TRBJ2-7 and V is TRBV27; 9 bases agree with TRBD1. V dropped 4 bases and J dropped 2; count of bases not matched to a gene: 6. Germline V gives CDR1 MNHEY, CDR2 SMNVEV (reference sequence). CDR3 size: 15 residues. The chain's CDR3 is CASSSSGQGPYEQYF. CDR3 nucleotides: TGTGCCAGCAGTTCATCGGGACAGGGCCCCTACGAGCAGTACTTC.

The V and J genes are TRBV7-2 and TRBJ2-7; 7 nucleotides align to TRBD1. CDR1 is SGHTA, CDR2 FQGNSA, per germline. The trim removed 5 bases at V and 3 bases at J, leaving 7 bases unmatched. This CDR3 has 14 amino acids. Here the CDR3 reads CASSQWTGSYEQYF. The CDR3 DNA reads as TGTGCCAGCAGCCAATGGACAGGAAGCTACGAGCAGTACTTC. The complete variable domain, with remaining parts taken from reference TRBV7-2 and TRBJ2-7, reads GAGVSQSPSNKVTEKGKDVELRCDPISGHTALYWYRQSLGQGLEFLIYFQGNSAPDKSGLPSDRFSAERTGGSVSTLTIQRTQQEDSAVYLCASSQWTGSYEQYFGPGTRLTVT.

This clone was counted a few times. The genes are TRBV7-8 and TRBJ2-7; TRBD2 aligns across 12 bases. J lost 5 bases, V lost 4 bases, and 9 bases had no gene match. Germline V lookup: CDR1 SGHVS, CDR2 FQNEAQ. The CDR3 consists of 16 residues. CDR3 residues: CASSSLTSGRPHEQYF. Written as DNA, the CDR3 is TGTGCCAGCAGCTCCTTAACTAGCGGGAGGCCCCACGAGCAGTACTTC.

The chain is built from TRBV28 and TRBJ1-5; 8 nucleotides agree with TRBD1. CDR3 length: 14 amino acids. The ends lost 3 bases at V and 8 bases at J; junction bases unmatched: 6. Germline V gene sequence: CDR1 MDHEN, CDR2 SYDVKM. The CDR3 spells CASSFPDRGKPQHF. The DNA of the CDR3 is TGTGCCAGCAGTTTCCCCGACAGGGGTAAGCCCCAGCATTTT.

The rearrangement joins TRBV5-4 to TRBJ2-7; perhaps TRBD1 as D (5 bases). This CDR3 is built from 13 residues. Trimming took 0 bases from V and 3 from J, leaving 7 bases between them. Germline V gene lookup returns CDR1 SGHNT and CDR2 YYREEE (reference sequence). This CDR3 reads CASSLAQGYEQYF. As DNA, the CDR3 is TGTGCCAGCAGCTTGGCGCAGGGCTACGAGCAGTACTTC.

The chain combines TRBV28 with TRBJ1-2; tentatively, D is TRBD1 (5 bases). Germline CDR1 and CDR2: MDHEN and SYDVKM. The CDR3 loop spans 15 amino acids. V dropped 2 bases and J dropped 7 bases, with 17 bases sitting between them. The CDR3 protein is CASSLPMGQGGGYTF. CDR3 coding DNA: TGTGCCAGCAGTTTACCCATGGGGCAGGGAGGTGGCTACACCTTC.

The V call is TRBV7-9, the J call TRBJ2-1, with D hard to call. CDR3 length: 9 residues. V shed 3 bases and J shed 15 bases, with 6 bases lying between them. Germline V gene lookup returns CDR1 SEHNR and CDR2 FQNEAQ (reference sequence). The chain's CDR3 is CASSFPWFF. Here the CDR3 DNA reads TGTGCCAGCAGCTTCCCCTGGTTCTTC.

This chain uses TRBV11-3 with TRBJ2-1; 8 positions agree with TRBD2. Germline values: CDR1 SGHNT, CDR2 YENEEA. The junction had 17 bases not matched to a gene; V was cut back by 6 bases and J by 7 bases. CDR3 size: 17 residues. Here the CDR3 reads CASSSTRATVAGNEQFF. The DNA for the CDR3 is TGTGCCAGCAGTTCAACCCGGGCCACCGTAGCGGGAAATGAGCAGTTCTTC.

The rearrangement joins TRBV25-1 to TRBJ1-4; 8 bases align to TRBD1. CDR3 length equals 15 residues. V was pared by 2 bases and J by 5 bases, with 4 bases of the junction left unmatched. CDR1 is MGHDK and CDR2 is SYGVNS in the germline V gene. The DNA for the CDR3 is TGTGCCAGCAGTGAACAATACAGGGGGAATGAAAAACTGTTTTTT. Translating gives CASSEQYRGNEKLFF. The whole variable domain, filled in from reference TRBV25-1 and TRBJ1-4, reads EADIYQTPRYLVIGTGKKITLECSQTMGHDKMYWYQQDPGMELHLIHYSYGVNSTEKGDLSSESTVSRIRTEHFPLTLESARPSHTSQYLCASSEQYRGNEKLFFGSGTQLSVL.

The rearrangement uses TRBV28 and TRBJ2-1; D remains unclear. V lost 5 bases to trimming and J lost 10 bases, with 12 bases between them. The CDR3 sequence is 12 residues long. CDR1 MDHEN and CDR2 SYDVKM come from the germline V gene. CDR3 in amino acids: CASSELTGEQFF. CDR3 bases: TGTGCCAGCAGTGAACTAACCGGGGAGCAGTTCTTC.

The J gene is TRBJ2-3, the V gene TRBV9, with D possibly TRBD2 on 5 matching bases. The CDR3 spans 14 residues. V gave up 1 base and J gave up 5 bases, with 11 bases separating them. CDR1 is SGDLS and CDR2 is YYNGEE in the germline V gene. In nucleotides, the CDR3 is TGTGCCAGCAGCGTAAGCGGTGGGGAAGATACGCAGTATTTT. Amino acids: CASSVSGGEDTQYF.

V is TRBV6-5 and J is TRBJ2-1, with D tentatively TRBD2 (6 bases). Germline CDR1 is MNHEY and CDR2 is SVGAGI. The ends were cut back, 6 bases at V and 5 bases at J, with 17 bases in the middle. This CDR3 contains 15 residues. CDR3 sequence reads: CASSPRRAGNNEQFF. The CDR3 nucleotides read TGTGCCAGCAGCCCAAGGAGGGCCGGGAACAATGAGCAGTTCTTC.

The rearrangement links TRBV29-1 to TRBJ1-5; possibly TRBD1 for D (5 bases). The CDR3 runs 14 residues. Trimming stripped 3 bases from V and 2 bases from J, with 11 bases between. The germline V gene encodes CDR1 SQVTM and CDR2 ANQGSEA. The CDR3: CSVDPTGGNQPQHF. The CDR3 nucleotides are TGCAGCGTTGATCCTACGGGGGGCAATCAGCCCCAGCATTTT. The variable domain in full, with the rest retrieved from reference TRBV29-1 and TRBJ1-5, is SAVISQKPSRDICQRGTSLTIQCQVDSQVTMMFWYRQQPGQSLTLIATANQGSEATYESGFVIDKFPISRPNLTFSTLTVSNMSPEDSSIYLCSVDPTGGNQPQHFGDGTRLSIL.

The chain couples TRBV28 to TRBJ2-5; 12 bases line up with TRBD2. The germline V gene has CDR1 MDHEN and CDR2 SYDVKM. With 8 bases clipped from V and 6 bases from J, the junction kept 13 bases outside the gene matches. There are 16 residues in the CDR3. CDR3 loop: CASLTSSGRAGKTQYF. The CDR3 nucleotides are TGTGCCAGCCTGACTTCTAGCGGGAGGGCCGGGAAGACCCAGTACTTC.

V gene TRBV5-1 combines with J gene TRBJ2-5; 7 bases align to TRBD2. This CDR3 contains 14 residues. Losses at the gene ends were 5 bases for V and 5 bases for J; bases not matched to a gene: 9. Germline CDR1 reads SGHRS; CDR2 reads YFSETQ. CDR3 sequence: CASRSAAGEETQYF. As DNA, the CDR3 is TGCGCCAGCAGATCCGCGGCGGGGGAGGAGACCCAGTACTTC.

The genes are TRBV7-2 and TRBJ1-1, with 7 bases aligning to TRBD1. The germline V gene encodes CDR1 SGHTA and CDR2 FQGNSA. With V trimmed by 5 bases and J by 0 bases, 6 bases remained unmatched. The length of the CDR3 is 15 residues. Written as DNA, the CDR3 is TGTGCCAGCAGCGGCTACGGGACAGTGAACACTGAAGCTTTCTTT. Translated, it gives CASSGYGTVNTEAFF.

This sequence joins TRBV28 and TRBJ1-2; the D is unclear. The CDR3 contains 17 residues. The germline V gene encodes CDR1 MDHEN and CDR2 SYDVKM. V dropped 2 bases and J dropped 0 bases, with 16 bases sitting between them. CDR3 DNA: TGTGCCAGCAGTTTACCCCCCCTAGCCCGCTCTAACTATGGCTACACCTTC. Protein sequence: CASSLPPLARSNYGYTF.

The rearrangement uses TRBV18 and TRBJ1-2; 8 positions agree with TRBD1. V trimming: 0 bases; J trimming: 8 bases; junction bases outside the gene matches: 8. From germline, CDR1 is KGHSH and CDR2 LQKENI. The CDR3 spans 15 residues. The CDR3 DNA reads TGTGCCAGCTCACCACCGACAGGGGCACGGGACGGCTACACCTTC. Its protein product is CASSPPTGARDGYTF.